One and the same sample provided the 21 T cell receptor beta chains below, sequenced in a study of blood T cell repertoires in COVID-19. Profiled with immunoSEQ multiplex PCR; TCRdb holds only in-frame clones, not every one. The sample consists of around 150,000 clones, around nine tenths of them appearing once. The sequencing input was peripheral blood. The receptors stem from a woman aged 40 to 49 with acute or convalescent COVID-19.

The V gene is TRBV5-5, the J gene TRBJ2-7; 8 nucleotides agree with TRBD2. V lost 3 bases and J lost 2; bases outside the gene matches: 1. In germline, CDR1 is SGHKS, CDR2 YYEKEE (reference sequence). The CDR3 consists of 13 residues. In DNA, the CDR3 is TGTGCCAGCAGCTCCGGGGGGGCCTACGAGCAGTACTTC. Translated: CASSSGGAYEQYF.

This chain joins TRBV30 and TRBJ2-3; TRBD1 matches at 10 bases. There are 15 residues in the CDR3. The V gene end was trimmed by 0 bases and the J gene end by 4 bases; junction bases not matched to a gene: 4. Germline-derived CDR1 and CDR2 are GTSNPN and SVGIG (reference sequence). The CDR3 nucleotides are TGTGCCTGGAGTGTAGGGGACAGGGGTCCAGATACGCAGTATTTT. As protein: CAWSVGDRGPDTQYF. The full variable domain, in which reference TRBV30 and TRBJ2-3 provide the parts outside the CDR3, is SQTIHQWPATLVQPVGSPLSLECTVEGTSNPNLYWYRQAAGRGLQLLFYSVGIGQISSEVPQNLSASRPQDRQFILSSKKLLLSDSGFYLCAWSVGDRGPDTQYFGPGTRLTVL.

This clone was counted a few times. V and J are TRBV7-9 and TRBJ1-1, with D hard to call. There are 14 residues in the CDR3. The germline V and J ends were trimmed by 3 bases and 6 bases, with 14 bases remaining between them. Germline values: CDR1 SEHNR, CDR2 FQNEAQ (reference sequence). CDR3 residues: CASSLAPLEAEAFF. DNA of the CDR3: TGTGCCAGCAGCTTGGCTCCTCTAGAGGCTGAAGCTTTCTTT.

The gene calls are TRBV7-2 and TRBJ1-2, with D tentatively TRBD1 (5 bases). Germline-derived CDR1 and CDR2 are SGHTA and FQGNSA. The CDR3 contains 13 residues. The ends were cut back, 5 bases at V and 7 bases at J, with 14 bases in the middle. The CDR3 is CASSPSGGSGYTF. The CDR3 coding sequence is TGTGCCAGCAGCCCTAGCGGGGGGTCTGGCTACACCTTC.

The chain recombines TRBV7-6 with TRBJ2-3, with TRBD2 matching 10 bases. There are 16 residues in the CDR3. V dropped 2 bases and J dropped 1; count of bases not matched to a gene: 3. The germline V gene has CDR1 SGHVS and CDR2 FNYEAQ. The DNA of the CDR3 is TGTGCCAGCAGCTTATTGGGGACTAGCGGCACAGATACGCAGTATTTT. Its protein is CASSLLGTSGTDTQYF.

V is TRBV29-1 and J is TRBJ2-7; maybe TRBD1 (6 bases). CDR3 length: 13 residues. Germline-derived CDR1 and CDR2 are SQVTM and ANQGSEA. Trimming pared 4 bases from V and 0 bases from J, leaving 10 bases between. The CDR3, as DNA: TGCAGCGTTGGGACAGAAAACTCCTACGAGCAGTACTTC. Protein: CSVGTENSYEQYF.

This sequence joins TRBV27 and TRBJ2-7, with 9 bases lining up with TRBD2. The CDR3 loop spans 16 amino acids. Germline values: CDR1 MNHEY, CDR2 SMNVEV (reference sequence). With V trimmed by 2 bases and J by 3 bases, 8 bases remained unmatched. The CDR3 here is CASSLRAAGGLYEQYF. The CDR3 bases are TGTGCCAGCAGTTTAAGGGCAGCGGGAGGCCTCTACGAGCAGTACTTC.

The chain links TRBV5-1 to TRBJ2-7; D possibly corresponds to TRBD2 (6 bases). Between the trimmed V and J ends, which lost 6 bases and 0 bases, there was a span of 13 bases. This CDR3 spans 14 amino acids. The germline V gene encodes CDR1 SGHRS and CDR2 YFSETQ. CDR3 region: CASTIGGSSYEQYF. CDR3 nucleotide sequence: TGCGCCAGCACTATTGGGGGGAGCTCCTACGAGCAGTACTTC.

The chain has TRBV7-3 and TRBJ1-6; 8 bases map to TRBD1. V shed 5 bases, J shed 4 bases, and the junction held 7 bases outside the gene matches. CDR3 length equals 16 residues. CDR1 SGHTA and CDR2 FQGTGA come from the germline V gene. The CDR3 DNA is TGTGCCAGCAGCGCCCAGGGACAGGCTTATAATTCACCCCTCCACTTT. Translating it yields CASSAQGQAYNSPLHF.

V usage is TRBV13 and J usage is TRBJ2-3; D might be TRBD2 (6 bases). V gave up 2 bases and J gave up 2 bases, with 11 bases separating them. CDR1 and CDR2 from the germline V gene are PRHDT and FYEKMQ (reference sequence). This CDR3 has 15 residues. In DNA form, the CDR3 reads TGTGCCAGCAGCTTAAGGGGACTGAACACAGATACGCAGTATTTT. Its protein is CASSLRGLNTDTQYF.

V gene TRBV3-1 (or the pseudogene TRBV3-2) combines with J gene TRBJ1-1; 7 bases map to TRBD1. This CDR3 contains 12 residues. The J segment lost 10 bases and the V segment lost 4 bases, leaving 6 bases of the junction unmatched. Germline V gene data show CDR1 as LGHDT and CDR2 as YNNKEL (reference sequence). The CDR3 sequence: CASSPNRDRAFF. CDR3 sequence (DNA): TGTGCCAGCAGCCCAAATCGGGACAGAGCTTTCTTT.

The rearrangement links TRBV11-3 to TRBJ1-1; no reliable D call. Germline V gene data show CDR1 as SGHNT and CDR2 as YENEEA. Trimming removed 1 base from V and 5 bases from J, with 8 bases in between. The CDR3 has 13 amino acids. CDR3 protein: CASSLATGTEAFF. The CDR3 bases are TGTGCCAGCAGCTTAGCGACGGGGACTGAAGCTTTCTTT.

The chain has TRBV7-3 and TRBJ1-1, with D uncertain. V shed 2 bases and J shed 2 bases, with 9 bases lying between them. Germline V CDR1 and CDR2: SGHTA, FQGTGA. The CDR3 runs 14 residues. The CDR3 spells CASSLLGSNTEAFF. CDR3 sequence (DNA): TGTGCCAGCAGCTTATTGGGCAGCAACACTGAAGCTTTCTTT.

The chain couples TRBV6-2 or TRBV6-3 to TRBJ1-2; D remains ambiguous. Germline loops: CDR1 MNHEY, CDR2 SVGEGT. The CDR3 runs to 13 residues. The ends were cut back, 2 bases at V and 8 bases at J, with 12 bases in the middle. Written as DNA, the CDR3 is TGTGCCAGCAGTTACCTCCAGTCGGGAGGCTACACCTTC. Its protein product is CASSYLQSGGYTF.

The chain is built from TRBV27 and TRBJ1-1, with D hard to call. The CDR3 runs 11 residues. Per the germline V gene, CDR1 is MNHEY and CDR2 is SMNVEV (reference sequence). V lost 11 bases and J lost 10, with 17 bases in between. CDR3 protein: CASEDGGVAFF. The CDR3 DNA reads TGTGCCTCAGAGGACGGCGGGGTAGCTTTCTTT.

This chain uses TRBV9 with TRBJ2-1; 9 positions match TRBD2. CDR1 SGDLS and CDR2 YYNGEE come from the germline V gene. The CDR3 totals 16 residues. J lost 7 bases, V lost 1 base, and 9 bases had no gene match. Here the CDR3 DNA reads TGTGCCAGCAGCGTAAGAGGTCTAGCGGGATTGAATGAGCAGTTCTTC. Encoded protein: CASSVRGLAGLNEQFF.

The J gene is TRBJ2-5, the V gene TRBV6-6; 9 bases align to TRBD2. The trim removed 0 bases at V and 6 bases at J, leaving 8 bases unmatched. CDR1 and CDR2 (germline): MNHNY, SVGAGI (reference sequence). The CDR3 loop spans 16 amino acids. CDR3 protein: CASSYSISGGMKTQYF. The CDR3 DNA follows: TGTGCCAGCAGTTACTCGATTAGCGGGGGAATGAAGACCCAGTACTTC.

The chain combines TRBV18 with TRBJ1-1; 8 bases match TRBD1. The CDR3 runs 13 residues. V shed 4 bases and J 4 bases; nucleotides not matched to a gene: 2. Looked up from germline, CDR1 is KGHSH and CDR2 is LQKENI. The DNA of the CDR3 is TGTGCCAGCTCACACGACAGGGGCACTGAAGCTTTCTTT. It specifies CASSHDRGTEAFF.

The chain links TRBV2 to TRBJ1-2; D is unresolved. V was pared by 4 bases and J by 6 bases, with 12 bases between. Germline loops: CDR1 SNHLY, CDR2 FYNNEI. The CDR3 is 13 residues long. The CDR3 sequence: CASSGHARDGYTF. DNA of the CDR3: TGTGCCAGCAGTGGGCACGCCCGGGATGGCTACACCTTC.

The rearrangement uses TRBV4-1 and TRBJ1-2, with TRBD1 matching over 8 bases. Germline CDR1 reads MGHRA; CDR2 reads YSYEKL. Germline trimming cut 0 bases from V and 5 bases from J; bases unmatched to any gene: 8. The CDR3 runs 16 residues. The CDR3 DNA sequence: TGCGCCAGCAGCCAAGAAAGGGACAGGAGGGTTTATGGCTACACCTTC. Translating gives CASSQERDRRVYGYTF.

To note about this clone: Within the sample, other DNA sequences also encode this same CDR3. V and J are TRBV5-4 and TRBJ2-7; D not certain. V was trimmed by 0 bases and J by 1 base, leaving 8 bases between them. The germline V gene has CDR1 SGHNT and CDR2 YYREEE (reference sequence). The CDR3 extends over 14 amino acids. DNA of the CDR3: TGTGCCAGCAGCTTGGTGGGCGCTTCCTACGAGCAGTACTTC. This gives the protein CASSLVGASYEQYF.